This TCR beta chain was identified during a study of blood T cell repertoires in COVID-19. This clone showed up just a few times. The V gene end was trimmed by 2 bases and the J gene end by 9 bases; junction bases not matched to a gene: 8. The CDR3 has 14 amino acids. In germline, CDR1 is LGHNT, CDR2 FRNRAP. Participants classified as exposed had met a COVID-19 case within 2 weeks before study entry. Measured with immunoSEQ multiplex PCR; TCRdb has only the in-frame clones, and not every one. The table includes 250,000 to 300,000 clones, roughly 80% detected once. This sequence was found in a man aged 35 to 55 who had been exposed to COVID-19. The specimen sequenced was PBMCs or T cells enriched from blood (not recorded which). V gene TRBV12-5 combines with J gene TRBJ1-1; TRBD1 matches at 8 bases. CDR3 coding DNA: TGTGCTAGTGGTTTGATGCCGGGACAGGAACAAGCTTTCTTT. It specifies CASGLMPGQEQAFF. The complete variable domain, with remaining parts taken from reference TRBV12-5 and TRBJ1-1, reads DARVTQTPRHKVTEMGQEVTMRCQPILGHNTVFWYRQTMMQGLELLAYFRNRAPLDDSGMPKDRFSAEMPDATLATLKIQPSEPRDSAVYFCASGLMPGQEQAFFGQGTRLTVV.